This TCR beta chain was recorded in a study of blood T cells in healthy people across ages. With a J-beta primer mix and a sample-barcoded 5' primer, a second PCR ran about 6 to 11 cycles. TCRdb recomputed calls from the 5' RACE reads with MiXCR, one row per CDR3 protein. The sample lists about 840,000 distinct CDR3 sequences, about 27% occurring once. CDR3 length: 14 residues. V lost 7 bases and J lost 1; bases outside the gene matches: 2. These same records also appear under a second study, on T cells of mothers and their children. That source reports: The yield was over 9 million TCR beta CDR3 reads from each mother and approximately 2.8 million from each child.

Material: blood. This clonotype originated in a woman in her 40s in good health. V is TRBV12-3 or TRBV12-4 and J is TRBJ1-4; 8 nucleotides align to TRBD1. The CDR3 coding sequence is TGTGCCAGCACCGACAGGGGAACTAATGAAAAACTGTTTTTT. Protein sequence: CASTDRGTNEKLFF.